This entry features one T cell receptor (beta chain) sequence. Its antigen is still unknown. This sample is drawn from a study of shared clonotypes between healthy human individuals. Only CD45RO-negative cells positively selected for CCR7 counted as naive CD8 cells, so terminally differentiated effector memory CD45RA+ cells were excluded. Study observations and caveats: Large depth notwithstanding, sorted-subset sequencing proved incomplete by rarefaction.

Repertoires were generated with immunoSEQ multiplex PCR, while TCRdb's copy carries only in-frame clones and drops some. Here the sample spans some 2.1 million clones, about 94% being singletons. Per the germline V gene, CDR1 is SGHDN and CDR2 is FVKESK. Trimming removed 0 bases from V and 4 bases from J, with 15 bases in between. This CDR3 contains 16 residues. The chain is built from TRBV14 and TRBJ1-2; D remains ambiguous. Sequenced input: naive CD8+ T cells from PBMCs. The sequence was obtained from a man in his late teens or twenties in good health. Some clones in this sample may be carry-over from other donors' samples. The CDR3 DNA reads TGTGCCAGCAGCCAAGATTGGCCGAGCGTAATCTATGGCTACACCTTC. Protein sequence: CASSQDWPSVIYGYTF.